This entry lists 8 T cell receptor beta chains sequenced from one sample in a study of T-cell memory formation after mild COVID-19. Via MiXCR, TCRdb re-called the 5' RACE reads, giving one row per CDR3 protein. The sample records about 350,000 distinct CDR3 sequences, around 27% being singletons. Sequenced: PBMCs or a T cell subset sorted from them (not recorded which). These receptors originate from an adult woman who had mild COVID-19 (a few samples of this study predate the infection). Cell type and time point are not known.

The V call is TRBV5-1, the J call TRBJ2-5, with 10 positions matching TRBD1. The germline gives CDR1 SGHRS, CDR2 YFSETQ. V gave up 4 bases and J gave up 2 bases; unmatched junction bases: 5. This CDR3 region has 15 residues. The CDR3 is CASSVTGGHQETQYF. The CDR3 coding sequence is TGCGCCAGCAGCGTGACAGGGGGCCATCAAGAGACCCAGTACTTC.

This clonotype was observed a handful of times. V and J are TRBV10-3 and TRBJ1-2; 9 bases line up with TRBD1. The CDR3 totals 13 residues. The ends lost 6 bases at V and 8 bases at J; junction bases unmatched: 7. Germline V gene sequence: CDR1 ENHRY, CDR2 SYGVKD. In nucleotides, the CDR3 is TGTGCCATCAGCACCGGGACAGGGTACGGCTACACCTTC. It codes for CAISTGTGYGYTF.

This rearrangement joins TRBV21-1 to TRBJ2-1; the table calls TRBD1, which could not be checked here. TRBV21-1 is a documented pseudogene. CDR3 length equals 16 residues. DNA for the CDR3: TGTGCCAGCAGCAGTGCCCGGGACGGAGACTACAATGAGCAGTTCTTC. This sequence encodes CASSSARDGDYNEQFF.

This clonotype was seen more than once but under ten times. J is TRBJ2-2 and V is TRBV15; D might be TRBD1 (6 bases). Trimming took off 7 bases at V and 3 bases at J, with 12 bases between the two ends. CDR3 size: 14 residues. CDR1 is LNHNV and CDR2 is YYDKDF in the germline V gene (reference sequence). Written as DNA, the CDR3 is TGTGCCACCACACAGGGTCGAGACACCGGGGAGCTGTTTTTT. It yields the protein CATTQGRDTGELFF.

The V gene is TRBV30, the J gene TRBJ1-2, with a possible D match to TRBD1 (5 bases). Trimming shortened V by 4 bases and J by 8 bases, and 11 bases separated the two germline ends. The CDR3 runs 11 residues. CDR1 GTSNPN and CDR2 SVGIG come from the germline V gene (reference sequence). The CDR3 sequence: CAWTVRGGYTF. Written as DNA, the CDR3 is TGTGCCTGGACCGTACGGGGCGGCTACACCTTC.

This chain joins TRBV6-2 or TRBV6-3 and TRBJ2-5; no clear D. The CDR3 sequence is 13 residues long. Per germline, CDR1 MNHEY and CDR2 SVGEGT. Between the trimmed V and J ends, which lost 4 bases and 5 bases, there was a span of 11 bases. Here the CDR3 DNA reads TGTGCCAGCAGTTCCCTCCGCCGGGAGACCCAGTACTTC. Translating it yields CASSSLRRETQYF.

The rearrangement uses TRBV20-1 and TRBJ2-7; 11 bases agree with TRBD2. The V and J ends lost 3 bases and 6 bases, in that order; junction bases with no gene match: 7. Germline CDR1 is DFQATT and CDR2 is SNEGSKA (reference sequence). CDR3 length: 14 residues. The CDR3 sequence: CSASSGRVEIEQYF. The CDR3 nucleotides read TGCAGTGCTAGTAGCGGGAGGGTTGAGATCGAGCAGTACTTC.

The rearrangement links TRBV25-1 to TRBJ2-5; D gene unclear. Per the germline V gene, CDR1 is MGHDK and CDR2 is SYGVNS. V was pared by 8 bases and J by 3 bases, with 4 bases between. The length of the CDR3 is 10 residues. The CDR3 reads CASREETQYF. Written as DNA, the CDR3 is TGTGCCAGCCGCGAAGAGACCCAGTACTTC.